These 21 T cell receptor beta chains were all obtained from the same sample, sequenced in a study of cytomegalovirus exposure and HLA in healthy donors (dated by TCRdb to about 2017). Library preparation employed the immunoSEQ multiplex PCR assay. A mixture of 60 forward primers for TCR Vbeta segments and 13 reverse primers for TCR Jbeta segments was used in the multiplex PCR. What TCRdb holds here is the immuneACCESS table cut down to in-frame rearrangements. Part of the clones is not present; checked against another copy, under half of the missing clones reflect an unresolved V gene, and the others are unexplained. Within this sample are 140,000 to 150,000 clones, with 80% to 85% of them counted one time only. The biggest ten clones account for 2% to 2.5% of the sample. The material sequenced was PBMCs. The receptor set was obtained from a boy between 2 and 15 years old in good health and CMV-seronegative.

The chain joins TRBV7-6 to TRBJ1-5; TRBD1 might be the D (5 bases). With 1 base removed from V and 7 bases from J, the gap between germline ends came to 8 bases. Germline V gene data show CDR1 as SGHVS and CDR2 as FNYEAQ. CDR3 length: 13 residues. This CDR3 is CASSLGGGQPQHF. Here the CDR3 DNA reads TGTGCCAGCAGCTTAGGCGGGGGACAGCCCCAGCATTTT.

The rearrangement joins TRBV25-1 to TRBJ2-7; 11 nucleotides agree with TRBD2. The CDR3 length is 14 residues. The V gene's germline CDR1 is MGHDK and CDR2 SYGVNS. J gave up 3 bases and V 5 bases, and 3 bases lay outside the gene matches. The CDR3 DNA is TGTGCCAGCAGTACTAGCGGGGGCCGCTACGAGCAGTACTTC. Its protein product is CASSTSGGRYEQYF.

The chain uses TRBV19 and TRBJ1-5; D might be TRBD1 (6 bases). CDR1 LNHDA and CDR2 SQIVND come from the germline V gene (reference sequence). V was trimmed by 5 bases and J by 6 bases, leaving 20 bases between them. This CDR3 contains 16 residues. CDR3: CASSLRPRQAGQPQHF. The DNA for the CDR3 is TGTGCCAGTAGTCTTCGCCCCCGACAGGCAGGTCAGCCCCAGCATTTT.

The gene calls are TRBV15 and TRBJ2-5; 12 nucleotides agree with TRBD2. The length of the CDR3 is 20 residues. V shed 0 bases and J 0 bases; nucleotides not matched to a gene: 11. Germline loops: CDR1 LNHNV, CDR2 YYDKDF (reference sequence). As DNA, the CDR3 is TGTGCCACCAGCAGAGAACCCACTAGCGGGAGGATTTGGTACCAAGAGACCCAGTACTTC. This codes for CATSREPTSGRIWYQETQYF. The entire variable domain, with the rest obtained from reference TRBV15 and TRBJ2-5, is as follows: DAMVIQNPRYQVTQFGKPVTLSCSQTLNHNVMYWYQQKSSQAPKLLFHYYDKDFNNEADTPDNFQSRRPNTSFCFLDIRSPGLGDTAMYLCATSREPTSGRIWYQETQYFGPGTRLLVL.

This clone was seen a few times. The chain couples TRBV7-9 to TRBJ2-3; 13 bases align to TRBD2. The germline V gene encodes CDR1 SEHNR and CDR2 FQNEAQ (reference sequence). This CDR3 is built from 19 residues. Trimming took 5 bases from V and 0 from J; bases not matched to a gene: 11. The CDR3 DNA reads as TGTGCCAGCAGCAAGGGACTAGCGGGACCGCGGCATAGCACAGATACGCAGTATTTT. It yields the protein CASSKGLAGPRHSTDTQYF. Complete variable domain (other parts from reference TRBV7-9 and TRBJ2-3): DTGVSQNPRHKITKRGQNVTFRCDPISEHNRLYWYRQTLGQGPEFLTYFQNEAQLEKSRLLSDRFSAERPKGSFSTLEIQRTEQGDSAMYLCASSKGLAGPRHSTDTQYFGPGTRLTVL.

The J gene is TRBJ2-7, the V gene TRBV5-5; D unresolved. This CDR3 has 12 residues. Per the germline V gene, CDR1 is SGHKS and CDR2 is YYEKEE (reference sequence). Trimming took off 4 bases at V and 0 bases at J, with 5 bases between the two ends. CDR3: CASSLPSYEQYF. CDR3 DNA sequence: TGTGCCAGCAGCCTACCCTCCTACGAGCAGTACTTC. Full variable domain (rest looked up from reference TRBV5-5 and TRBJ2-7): DAGVTQSPTHLIKTRGQQVTLRCSPISGHKSVSWYQQVLGQGPQFIFQYYEKEERGRGNFPDRFSARQFPNYSSELNVNALLLGDSALYLCASSLPSYEQYFGPGTRLTVT.

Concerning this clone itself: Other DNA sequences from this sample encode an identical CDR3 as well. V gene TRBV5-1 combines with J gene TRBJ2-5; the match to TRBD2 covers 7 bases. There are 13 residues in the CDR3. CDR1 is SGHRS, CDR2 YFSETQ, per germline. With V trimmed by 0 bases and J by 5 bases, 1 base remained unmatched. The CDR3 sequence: CASSLGGGETQYF. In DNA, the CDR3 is TGCGCCAGCAGCTTGGGCGGGGGTGAGACCCAGTACTTC. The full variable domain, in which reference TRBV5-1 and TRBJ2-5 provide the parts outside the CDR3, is KAGVTQTPRYLIKTRGQQVTLSCSPISGHRSVSWYQQTPGQGLQFLFEYFSETQRNKGNFPGRFSGRQFSNSRSEMNVSTLELGDSALYLCASSLGGGETQYFGPGTRLLVL.

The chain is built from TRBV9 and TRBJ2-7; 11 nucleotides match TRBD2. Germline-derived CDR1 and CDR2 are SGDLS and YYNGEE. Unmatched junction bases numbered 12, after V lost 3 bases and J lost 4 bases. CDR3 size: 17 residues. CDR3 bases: TGTGCCAGCAGCGGTTCAAGGGGGACTAGCGGAAAATACGAGCAGTACTTC. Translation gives CASSGSRGTSGKYEQYF.

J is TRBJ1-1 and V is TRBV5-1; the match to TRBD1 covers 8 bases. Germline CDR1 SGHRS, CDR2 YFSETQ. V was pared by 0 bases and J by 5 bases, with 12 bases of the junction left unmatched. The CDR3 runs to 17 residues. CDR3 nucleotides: TGCGCCAGCAGCTTGGCCATCTCCAGGGGGCCGACGACTGAAGCTTTCTTT. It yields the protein CASSLAISRGPTTEAFF.

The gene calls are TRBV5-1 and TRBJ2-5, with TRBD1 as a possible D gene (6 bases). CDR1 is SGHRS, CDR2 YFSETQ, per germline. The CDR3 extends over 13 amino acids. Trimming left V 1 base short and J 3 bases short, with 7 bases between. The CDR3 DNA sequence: TGCGCCAGCAGCTTGTCAGGGGAAGAGACCCAGTACTTC. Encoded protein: CASSLSGEETQYF.

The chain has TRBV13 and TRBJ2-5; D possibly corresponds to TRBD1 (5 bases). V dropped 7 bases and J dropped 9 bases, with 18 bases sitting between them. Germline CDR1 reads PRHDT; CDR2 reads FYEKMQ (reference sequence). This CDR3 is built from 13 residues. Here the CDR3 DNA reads TGTGCCAGCACAGGGTCCGGACCCATGGCCCAGTACTTC. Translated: CASTGSGPMAQYF.

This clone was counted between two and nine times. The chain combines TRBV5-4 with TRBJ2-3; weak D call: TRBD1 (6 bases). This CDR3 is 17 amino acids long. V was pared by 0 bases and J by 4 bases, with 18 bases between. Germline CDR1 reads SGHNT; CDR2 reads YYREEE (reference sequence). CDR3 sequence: CASSLGRVGAIADTQYF. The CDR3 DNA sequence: TGTGCCAGCAGCTTGGGAAGGGTGGGGGCAATTGCAGATACGCAGTATTTT.

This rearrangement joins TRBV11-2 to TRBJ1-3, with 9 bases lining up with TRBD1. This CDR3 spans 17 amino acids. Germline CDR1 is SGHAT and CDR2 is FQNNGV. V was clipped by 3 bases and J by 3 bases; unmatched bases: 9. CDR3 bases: TGTGCCAGCAGCTTTCGGGGTGGGGGACAGGGTGGAAACACCATATATTTT. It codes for CASSFRGGGQGGNTIYF.

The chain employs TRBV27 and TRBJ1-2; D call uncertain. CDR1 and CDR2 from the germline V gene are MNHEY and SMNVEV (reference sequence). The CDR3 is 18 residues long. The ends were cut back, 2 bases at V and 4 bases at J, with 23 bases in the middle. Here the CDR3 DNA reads TGTGCCAGCAGTTTAAAGACGGAGTATTCAGCCGGCGTCTATGGCTACACCTTC. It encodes CASSLKTEYSAGVYGYTF.

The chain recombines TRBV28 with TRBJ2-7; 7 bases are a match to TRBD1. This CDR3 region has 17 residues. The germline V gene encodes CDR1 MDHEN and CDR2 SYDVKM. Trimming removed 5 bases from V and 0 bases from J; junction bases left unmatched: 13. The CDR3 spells CASSQNKFGTDSYEQYF. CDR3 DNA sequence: TGTGCCAGCAGTCAAAATAAATTCGGGACAGACTCCTACGAGCAGTACTTC.

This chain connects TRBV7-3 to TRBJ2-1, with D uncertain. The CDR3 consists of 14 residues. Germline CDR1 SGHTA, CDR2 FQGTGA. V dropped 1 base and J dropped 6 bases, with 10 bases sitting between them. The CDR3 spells CASSLNPAANEQFF. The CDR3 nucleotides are TGTGCCAGCAGCTTAAACCCGGCGGCCAATGAGCAGTTCTTC.

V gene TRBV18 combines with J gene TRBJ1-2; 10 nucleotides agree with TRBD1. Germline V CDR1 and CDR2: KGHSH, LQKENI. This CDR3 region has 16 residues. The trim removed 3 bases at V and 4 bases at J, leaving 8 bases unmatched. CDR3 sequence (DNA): TGTGCCAGCTCACCGACCGCTGGACAGGGGGGCTATGGCTACACCTTC. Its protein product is CASSPTAGQGGYGYTF.

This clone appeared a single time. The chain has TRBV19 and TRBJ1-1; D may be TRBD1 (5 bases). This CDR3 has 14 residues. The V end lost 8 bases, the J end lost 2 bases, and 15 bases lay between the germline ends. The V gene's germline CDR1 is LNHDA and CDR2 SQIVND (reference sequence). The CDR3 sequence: CASSGVGGNTEAFF. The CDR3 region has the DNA TGTGCCAGTTCCGGAGTGGGGGGTAACACTGAAGCTTTCTTT. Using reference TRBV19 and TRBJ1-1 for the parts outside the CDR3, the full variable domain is DGGITQSPKYLFRKEGQNVTLSCEQNLNHDAMYWYRQDPGQGLRLIYYSQIVNDFQKGDIAEGYSVSREKKESFPLTVTSAQKNPTAFYLCASSGVGGNTEAFFGQGTRLTVV.

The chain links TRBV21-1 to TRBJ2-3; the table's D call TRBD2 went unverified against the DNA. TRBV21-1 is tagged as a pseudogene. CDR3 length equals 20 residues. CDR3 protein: CASSKAMSVGLADRTDTQYF. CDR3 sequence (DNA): TGTGCCAGCAGCAAAGCCATGTCGGTCGGGCTAGCGGACCGCACAGATACGCAGTATTTT.

The CDR3 bases are TGTGCCAGCAGTCCGACAGGGGGGGGCTCCTACGAGCAGTACTTC. Its translation: CASSPTGGGSYEQYF. This chain connects TRBV27 to TRBJ2-7; 9 bases line up with TRBD1. CDR1 is MNHEY, CDR2 SMNVEV, per germline (reference sequence). The junction had 5 bases not matched to a gene; V was cut back by 5 bases and J by 0 bases. The length of the CDR3 is 15 residues.

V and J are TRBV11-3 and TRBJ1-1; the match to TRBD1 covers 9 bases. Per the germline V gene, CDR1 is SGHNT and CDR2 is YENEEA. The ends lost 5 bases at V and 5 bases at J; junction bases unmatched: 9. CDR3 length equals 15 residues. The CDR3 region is CASSATGGRGTEAFF. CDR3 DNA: TGTGCCAGCAGCGCCACAGGGGGCCGGGGAACTGAAGCTTTCTTT.